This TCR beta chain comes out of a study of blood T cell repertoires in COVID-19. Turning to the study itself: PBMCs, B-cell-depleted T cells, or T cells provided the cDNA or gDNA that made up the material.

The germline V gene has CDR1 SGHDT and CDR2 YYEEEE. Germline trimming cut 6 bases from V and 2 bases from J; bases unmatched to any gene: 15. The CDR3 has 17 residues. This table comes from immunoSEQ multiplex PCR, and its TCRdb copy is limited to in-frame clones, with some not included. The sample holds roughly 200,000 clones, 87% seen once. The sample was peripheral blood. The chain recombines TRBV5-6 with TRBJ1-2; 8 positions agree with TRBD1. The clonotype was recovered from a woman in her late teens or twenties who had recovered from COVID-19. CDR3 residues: CASNHQTSWTGNYGYTF. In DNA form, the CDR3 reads TGTGCCAGCAATCACCAGACTTCTTGGACAGGGAACTATGGCTACACCTTC.